This T cell receptor beta chain stems from a study of T-cell memory formation after mild COVID-19. The wider study: Clusters were largely donor specific. Broader study findings: A balance of CD4 and CD8 characterized clones contracting day 15 to 85, whereas later expanders leaned CD4+. The study found contracting CD4+ clones mainly in CM and EM and contracting CD8+ clones in EMRA.

Barcoded TCR alpha and TCR beta cDNA libraries with UMIs came from 5'RACE using constant-segment primers. A single record per CDR3 protein comes from TCRdb applying MiXCR to the 5' RACE reads. Among fewer than 450,000 distinct CDR3 sequences listed, around 21% were seen once. This clonotype was seen ten or more times. The target antigen is unknown. Germline CDR1 is SGHAT and CDR2 is FQDESV (reference sequence). V dropped 4 bases and J dropped 4 bases, with 16 bases sitting between them. The CDR3 loop spans 15 amino acids. This TCR was sampled from an adult woman who had mild COVID-19 (a few samples of this study predate the infection). Cell type and time point are not known. The chain couples TRBV11-1 to TRBJ1-1; a weak D match, TRBD1 (5 bases). The sample taken for sequencing was PBMCs or a T cell subset sorted from them (not recorded which). The CDR3 nucleotides read TGTGCCAGCAGCTCCCGAGCCGGGCAGGGCACTGAAGCTTTCTTT. Protein product: CASSSRAGQGTEAFF. The full variable domain, its missing parts supplied by reference TRBV11-1 and TRBJ1-1, is EAEVAQSPRYKITEKSQAVAFWCDPISGHATLYWYRQILGQGPELLVQFQDESVVDDSQLPKDRFSAERLKGVDSTLKIQPAELGDSAMYLCASSSRAGQGTEAFFGQGTRLTVV.